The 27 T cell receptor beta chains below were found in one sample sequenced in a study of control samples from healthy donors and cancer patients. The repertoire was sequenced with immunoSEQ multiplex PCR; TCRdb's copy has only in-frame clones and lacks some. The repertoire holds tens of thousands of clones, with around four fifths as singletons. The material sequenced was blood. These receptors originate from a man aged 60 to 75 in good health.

CDR3 residues: CASNQGNSNQPQHF. Here the CDR3 DNA reads TGTGCCAGTAATCAGGGAAATAGCAATCAGCCCCAGCATTTT. The V gene is TRBV19, the J gene TRBJ1-5; tentatively, D is TRBD1 (5 bases). This CDR3 spans 14 amino acids. V was clipped by 7 bases and J by 0 bases, with 10 bases between them. The V gene's germline CDR1 is LNHDA and CDR2 SQIVND (reference sequence). Using reference TRBV19 and TRBJ1-5 for the parts outside the CDR3, the full variable domain is DGGITQSPKYLFRKEGQNVTLSCEQNLNHDAMYWYRQDPGQGLRLIYYSQIVNDFQKGDIAEGYSVSREKKESFPLTVTSAQKNPTAFYLCASNQGNSNQPQHFGDGTRLSIL.

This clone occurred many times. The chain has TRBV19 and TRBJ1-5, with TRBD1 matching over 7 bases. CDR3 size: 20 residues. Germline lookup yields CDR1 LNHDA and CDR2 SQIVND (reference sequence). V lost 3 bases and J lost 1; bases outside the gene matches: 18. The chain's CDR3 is CASSMGPMEGARGSNQPQHF. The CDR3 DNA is TGTGCCAGTAGTATGGGGCCCATGGAGGGGGCGCGAGGAAGCAATCAGCCCCAGCATTTT. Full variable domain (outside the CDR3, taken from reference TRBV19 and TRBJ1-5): DGGITQSPKYLFRKEGQNVTLSCEQNLNHDAMYWYRQDPGQGLRLIYYSQIVNDFQKGDIAEGYSVSREKKESFPLTVTSAQKNPTAFYLCASSMGPMEGARGSNQPQHFGDGTRLSIL.

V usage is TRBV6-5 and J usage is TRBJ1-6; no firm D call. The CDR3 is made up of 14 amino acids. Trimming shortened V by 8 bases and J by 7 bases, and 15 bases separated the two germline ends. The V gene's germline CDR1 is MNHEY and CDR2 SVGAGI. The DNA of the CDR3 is TGTGCCAGCGCTGAGTCCCTTCGAAATTCACCCCTCCACTTT. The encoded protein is CASAESLRNSPLHF.

The CDR3 nucleotides read TGTGCCATCAGTGAGGGGAAGAAACCCCAGCATTTT. Amino acid sequence: CAISEGKKPQHF. This sequence joins TRBV10-3 and TRBJ1-5; unclear D gene. CDR1 and CDR2 (germline): ENHRY, SYGVKD. V lost 2 bases to trimming and J lost 10 bases, with 9 bases between them. This CDR3 has 12 residues.

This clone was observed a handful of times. As DNA, the CDR3 is TGTGCCAGCAGATCAGGGGGCGGCACTGAAGCTTTCTTT. Amino acids: CASRSGGGTEAFF. The chain carries TRBV12-3 or TRBV12-4 and TRBJ1-1; 8 nucleotides match TRBD1. The CDR3 spans 13 residues. The V gene end was trimmed by 6 bases and the J gene end by 4 bases; junction bases not matched to a gene: 4.

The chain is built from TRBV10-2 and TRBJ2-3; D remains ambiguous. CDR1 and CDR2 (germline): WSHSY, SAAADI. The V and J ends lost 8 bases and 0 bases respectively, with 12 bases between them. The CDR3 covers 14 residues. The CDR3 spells CASSRTASTDTQYF. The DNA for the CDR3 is TGCGCCAGCTCCAGGACCGCCAGCACAGATACGCAGTATTTT.

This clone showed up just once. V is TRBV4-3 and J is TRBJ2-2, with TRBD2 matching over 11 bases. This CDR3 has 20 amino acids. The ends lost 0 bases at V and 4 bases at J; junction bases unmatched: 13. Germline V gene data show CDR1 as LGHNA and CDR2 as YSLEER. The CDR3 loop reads CASSQDSLLAGAAGTGELFF. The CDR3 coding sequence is TGCGCCAGCAGCCAAGATTCCCTACTAGCGGGGGCCGCAGGCACCGGGGAGCTGTTTTTT.

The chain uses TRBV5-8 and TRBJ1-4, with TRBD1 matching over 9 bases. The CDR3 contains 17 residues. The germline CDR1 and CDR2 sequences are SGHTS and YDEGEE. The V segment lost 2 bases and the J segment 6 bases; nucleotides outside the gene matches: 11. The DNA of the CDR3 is TGTGCCAGCAGCTTAAATGCCGGGACAGGGTGGGATGAAAAACTGTTTTTT. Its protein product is CASSLNAGTGWDEKLFF.

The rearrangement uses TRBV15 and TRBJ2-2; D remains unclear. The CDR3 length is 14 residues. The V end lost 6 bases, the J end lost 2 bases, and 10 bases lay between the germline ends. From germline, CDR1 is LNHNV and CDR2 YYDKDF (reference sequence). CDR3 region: CATRERVNTGELFF. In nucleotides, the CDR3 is TGTGCCACCAGAGAACGGGTAAACACCGGGGAGCTGTTTTTT. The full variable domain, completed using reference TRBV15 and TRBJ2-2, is DAMVIQNPRYQVTQFGKPVTLSCSQTLNHNVMYWYQQKSSQAPKLLFHYYDKDFNNEADTPDNFQSRRPNTSFCFLDIRSPGLGDTAMYLCATRERVNTGELFFGEGSRLTVL.

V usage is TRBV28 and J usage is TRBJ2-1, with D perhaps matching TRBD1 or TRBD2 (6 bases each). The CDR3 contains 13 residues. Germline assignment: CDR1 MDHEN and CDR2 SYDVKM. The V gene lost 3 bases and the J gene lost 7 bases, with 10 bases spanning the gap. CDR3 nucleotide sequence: TGTGCCAGCAGTTTTGGGGGGCGGAATGAGCAGTTCTTC. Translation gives CASSFGGRNEQFF.

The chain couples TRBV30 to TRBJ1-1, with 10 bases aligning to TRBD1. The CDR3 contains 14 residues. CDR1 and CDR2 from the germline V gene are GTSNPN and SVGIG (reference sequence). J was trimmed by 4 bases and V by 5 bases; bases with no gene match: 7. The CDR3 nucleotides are TGTGCCTGGTCGAGGGACAGGGGAGGCACTGAAGCTTTCTTT. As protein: CAWSRDRGGTEAFF.

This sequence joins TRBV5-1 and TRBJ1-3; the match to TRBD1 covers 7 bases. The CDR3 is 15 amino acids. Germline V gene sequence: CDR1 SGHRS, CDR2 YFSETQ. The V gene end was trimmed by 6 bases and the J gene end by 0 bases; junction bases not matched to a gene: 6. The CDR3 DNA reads TGCGCCAGCACCAGGGACAGTGCCTCTGGAAACACCATATATTTT. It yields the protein CASTRDSASGNTIYF.

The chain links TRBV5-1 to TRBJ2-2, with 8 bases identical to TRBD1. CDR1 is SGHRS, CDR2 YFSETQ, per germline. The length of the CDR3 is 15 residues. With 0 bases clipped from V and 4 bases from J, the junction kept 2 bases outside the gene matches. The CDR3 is CASSLAGTGTGELFF. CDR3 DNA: TGCGCCAGCAGCTTGGCAGGGACAGGCACCGGGGAGCTGTTTTTT.

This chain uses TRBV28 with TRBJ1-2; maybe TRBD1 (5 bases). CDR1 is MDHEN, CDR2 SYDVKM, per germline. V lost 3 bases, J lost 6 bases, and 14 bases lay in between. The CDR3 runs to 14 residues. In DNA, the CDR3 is TGTGCCAGCAGTTTGTTGGTAACAGGAGATGGCTACACCTTC. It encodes CASSLLVTGDGYTF.

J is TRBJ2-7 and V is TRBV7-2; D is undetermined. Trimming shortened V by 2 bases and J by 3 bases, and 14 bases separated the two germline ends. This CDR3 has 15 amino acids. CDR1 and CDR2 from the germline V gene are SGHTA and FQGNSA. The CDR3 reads CASSLREGGIYEQYF. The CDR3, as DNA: TGTGCCAGCAGCTTAAGGGAAGGCGGAATCTACGAGCAGTACTTC.

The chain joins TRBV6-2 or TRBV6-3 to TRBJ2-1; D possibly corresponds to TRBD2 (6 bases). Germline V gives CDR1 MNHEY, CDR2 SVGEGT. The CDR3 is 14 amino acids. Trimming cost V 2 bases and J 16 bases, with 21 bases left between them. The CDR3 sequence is CASSYGGIAVVRFF. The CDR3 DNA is TGTGCCAGCAGTTACGGGGGAATAGCGGTGGTGCGATTCTTC.

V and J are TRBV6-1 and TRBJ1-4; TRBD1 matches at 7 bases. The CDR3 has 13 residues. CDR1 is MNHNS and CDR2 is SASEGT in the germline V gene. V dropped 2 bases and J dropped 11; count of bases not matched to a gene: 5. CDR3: CASSERDSGKLFF. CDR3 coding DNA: TGTGCCAGCAGTGAAAGGGACAGCGGGAAACTGTTTTTT.

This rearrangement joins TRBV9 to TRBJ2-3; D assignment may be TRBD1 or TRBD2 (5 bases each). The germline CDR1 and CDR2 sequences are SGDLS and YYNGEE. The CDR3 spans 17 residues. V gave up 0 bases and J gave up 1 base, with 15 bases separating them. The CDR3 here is CASSVADSRGGTDTQYF. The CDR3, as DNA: TGTGCCAGCAGCGTAGCTGACTCCCGAGGGGGCACAGATACGCAGTATTTT.

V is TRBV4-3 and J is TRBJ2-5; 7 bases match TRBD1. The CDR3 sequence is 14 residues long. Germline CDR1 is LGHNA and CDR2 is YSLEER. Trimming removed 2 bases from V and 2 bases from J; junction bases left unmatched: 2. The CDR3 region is CASSQLQGQETQYF. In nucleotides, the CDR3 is TGCGCCAGCAGCCAACTACAGGGGCAAGAGACCCAGTACTTC.

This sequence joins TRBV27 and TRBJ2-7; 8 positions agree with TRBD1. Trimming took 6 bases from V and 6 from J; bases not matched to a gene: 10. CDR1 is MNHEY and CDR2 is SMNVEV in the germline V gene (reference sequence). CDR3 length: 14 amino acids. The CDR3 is CASSRRDRRAEQYF. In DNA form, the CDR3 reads TGTGCCAGCAGCCGTAGGGACAGGCGAGCCGAGCAGTACTTC.

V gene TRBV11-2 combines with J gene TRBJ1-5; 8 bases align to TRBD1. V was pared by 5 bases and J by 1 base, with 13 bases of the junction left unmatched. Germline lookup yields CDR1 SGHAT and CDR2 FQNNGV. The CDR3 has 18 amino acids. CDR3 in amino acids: CASSGGNRGVPSNQPQHF. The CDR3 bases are TGTGCCAGCAGCGGAGGGAACAGGGGGGTCCCGAGCAATCAGCCCCAGCATTTT.

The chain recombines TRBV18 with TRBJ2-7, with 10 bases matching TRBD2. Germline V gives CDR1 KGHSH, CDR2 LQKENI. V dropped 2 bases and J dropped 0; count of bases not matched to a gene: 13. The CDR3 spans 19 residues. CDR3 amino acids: CASSPITTSGSLSSYEQYF. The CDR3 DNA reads TGTGCCAGCTCACCAATAACGACTAGCGGGTCCTTGAGCTCCTACGAGCAGTACTTC. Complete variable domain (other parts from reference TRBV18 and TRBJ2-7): NAGVMQNPRHLVRRRGQEARLRCSPMKGHSHVYWYRQLPEEGLKFMVYLQKENIIDESGMPKERFSAEFPKEGPSILRIQQVVRGDSAAYFCASSPITTSGSLSSYEQYFGPGTRLTVT.

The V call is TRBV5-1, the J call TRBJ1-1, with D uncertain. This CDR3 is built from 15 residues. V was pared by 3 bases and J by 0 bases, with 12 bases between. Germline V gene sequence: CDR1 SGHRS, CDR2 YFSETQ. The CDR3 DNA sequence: TGCGCCAGCAGCTCTGACACCCCCATGAACACTGAAGCTTTCTTT. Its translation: CASSSDTPMNTEAFF.

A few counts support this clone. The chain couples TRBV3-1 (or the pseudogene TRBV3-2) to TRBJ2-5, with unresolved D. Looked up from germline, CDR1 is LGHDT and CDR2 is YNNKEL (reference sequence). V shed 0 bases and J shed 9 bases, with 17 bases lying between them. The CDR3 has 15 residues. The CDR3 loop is CASSQDLSGAGAQYF. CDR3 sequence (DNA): TGTGCCAGCAGCCAAGATCTCAGTGGTGCTGGGGCCCAGTACTTC.

The DNA of the CDR3 is TGTGCCAGCAGGGGGGATCAGCCCCAGCATTTT. Amino acids: CASRGDQPQHF. The rearrangement links TRBV2 to TRBJ1-5; D might be TRBD1 (5 bases). The V gene lost 6 bases and the J gene lost 5 bases, with 5 bases spanning the gap. Germline V lookup: CDR1 SNHLY, CDR2 FYNNEI. CDR3 length: 11 amino acids.

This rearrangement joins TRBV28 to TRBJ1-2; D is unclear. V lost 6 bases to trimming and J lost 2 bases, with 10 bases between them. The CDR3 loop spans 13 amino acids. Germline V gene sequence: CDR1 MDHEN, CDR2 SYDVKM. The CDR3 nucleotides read TGTGCCAGCAGATCTGCTGAGAACTATGGCTACACCTTC. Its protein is CASRSAENYGYTF.

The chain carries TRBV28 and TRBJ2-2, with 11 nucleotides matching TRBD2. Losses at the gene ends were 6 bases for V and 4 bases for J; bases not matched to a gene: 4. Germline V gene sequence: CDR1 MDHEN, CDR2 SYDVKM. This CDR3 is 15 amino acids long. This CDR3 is CASRLAGVGTGELFF. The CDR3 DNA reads TGTGCCAGCAGACTAGCGGGAGTGGGCACCGGGGAGCTGTTTTTT.